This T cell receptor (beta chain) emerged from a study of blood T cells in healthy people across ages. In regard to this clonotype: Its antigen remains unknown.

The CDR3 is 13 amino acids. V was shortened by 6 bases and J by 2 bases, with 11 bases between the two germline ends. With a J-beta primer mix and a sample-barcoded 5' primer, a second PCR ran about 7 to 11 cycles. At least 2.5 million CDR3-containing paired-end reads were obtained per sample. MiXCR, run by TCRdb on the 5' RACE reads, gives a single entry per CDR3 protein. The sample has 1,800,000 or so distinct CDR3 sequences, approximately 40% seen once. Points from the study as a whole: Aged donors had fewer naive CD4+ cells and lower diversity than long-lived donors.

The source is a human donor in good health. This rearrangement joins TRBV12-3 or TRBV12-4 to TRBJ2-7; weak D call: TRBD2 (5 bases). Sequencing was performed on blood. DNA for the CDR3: TGTGCCAGCAGGGTTACCGGGGCCTACGAGCAGTACTTC. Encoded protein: CASRVTGAYEQYF.